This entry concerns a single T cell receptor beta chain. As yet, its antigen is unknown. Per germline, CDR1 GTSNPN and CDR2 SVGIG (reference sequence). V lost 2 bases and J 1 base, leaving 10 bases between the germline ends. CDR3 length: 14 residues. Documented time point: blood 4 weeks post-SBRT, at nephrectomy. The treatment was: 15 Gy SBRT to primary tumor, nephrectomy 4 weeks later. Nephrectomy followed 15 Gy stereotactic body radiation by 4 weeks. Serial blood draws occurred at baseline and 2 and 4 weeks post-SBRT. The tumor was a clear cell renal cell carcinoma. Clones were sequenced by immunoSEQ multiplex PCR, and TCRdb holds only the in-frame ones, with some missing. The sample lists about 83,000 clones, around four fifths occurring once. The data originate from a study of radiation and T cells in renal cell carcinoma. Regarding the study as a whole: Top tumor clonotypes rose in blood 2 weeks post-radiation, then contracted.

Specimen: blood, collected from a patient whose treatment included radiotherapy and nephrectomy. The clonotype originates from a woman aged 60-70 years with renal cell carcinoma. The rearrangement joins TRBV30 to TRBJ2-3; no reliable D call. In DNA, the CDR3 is TGTGCCTGGAGTCGTCAGTCTGGCACAGATACGCAGTATTTT. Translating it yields CAWSRQSGTDTQYF.